This entry lists 25 T cell receptor beta chains sequenced from one sample in a study of cytomegalovirus exposure and HLA in healthy donors. Use of 60 Vbeta and 13 Jbeta primers characterized the PCR. Assay: immunoSEQ multiplex PCR; the TCRdb copy retains only in-frame clones and omits some. The data show approximately 100,000 clones, nearly 70% seen once. Sample: PBMCs. These TCRs come from a woman aged 70 to 79 in good health and CMV-seropositive.

The chain recombines TRBV7-2 with TRBJ1-3, with a weak D call TRBD1 (6 bases). V dropped 6 bases and J dropped 0 bases, with 9 bases sitting between them. Germline V gene sequence: CDR1 SGHTA, CDR2 FQGNSA. The length of the CDR3 is 14 residues. DNA for the CDR3: TGTGCCAGCAGATTACAGGGCTCTGGAAACACCATATATTTT. This codes for CASRLQGSGNTIYF.

This clone has a single count. This sequence joins TRBV5-4 and TRBJ1-3; a weak D match, TRBD1 (6 bases). The CDR3 consists of 15 residues. CDR1 SGHNT and CDR2 YYREEE come from the germline V gene (reference sequence). Trimming took 3 bases from V and 0 from J, leaving 10 bases between them. In DNA, the CDR3 is TGTGCCAGCAGCTCCACAGGGTCCTCTGGAAACACCATATATTTT. This encodes CASSSTGSSGNTIYF.

This clone has more than one count but fewer than ten. The chain couples TRBV19 to TRBJ2-1; weak D call: TRBD1 (7 bases). Trimming cost V 5 bases and J 7 bases, with 24 bases left between them. Germline CDR1 reads LNHDA; CDR2 reads SQIVND (reference sequence). The CDR3 covers 17 residues. CDR3 sequence reads: CASSWSEGAAGLNEQFF. In DNA form, the CDR3 reads TGTGCCAGTAGTTGGTCCGAGGGGGCTGCGGGGTTGAATGAGCAGTTCTTC.

V and J are TRBV6-5 and TRBJ2-7; 11 nucleotides match TRBD1. Trimming removed 4 bases from V and 7 bases from J; junction bases left unmatched: 9. This CDR3 has 15 residues. Germline V gene sequence: CDR1 MNHEY, CDR2 SVGAGI. CDR3 bases: TGTGCCAGCAGTTCAGCCGGGACAGGGGGTAGGGAGCAGTACTTC. It encodes CASSSAGTGGREQYF.

About this clone: This sample includes further DNA sequences coding for the same CDR3. The chain joins TRBV6-5 to TRBJ1-4; TRBD1 matches at 9 bases. V lost 0 bases and J lost 7; bases outside the gene matches: 6. This CDR3 comprises 16 residues. The germline gives CDR1 MNHEY, CDR2 SVGAGI. Here the CDR3 DNA reads TGTGCCAGCAGTTACTCCACGGGACAGGGTGGTGAAAAACTGTTTTTT. Its protein product is CASSYSTGQGGEKLFF.

This sequence joins TRBV7-2 and TRBJ2-3, with 11 bases aligning to TRBD2. This CDR3 comprises 18 residues. V was pared by 4 bases and J by 0 bases, with 9 bases of the junction left unmatched. Germline V CDR1 and CDR2: SGHTA, FQGNSA. The DNA for the CDR3 is TGTGCCAGCAGCTCTACTAGCGGGAGTCCCTCTAGCACAGATACGCAGTATTTT. It is translated as CASSSTSGSPSSTDTQYF.

The chain combines TRBV5-1 with TRBJ2-7; 10 bases agree with TRBD1. The germline CDR1 and CDR2 sequences are SGHRS and YFSETQ. Trimming cost V 5 bases and J 5 bases; bases outside gene matches: 7. The CDR3 has 14 residues. CDR3 sequence (DNA): TGCGCCAGCAGGGAGGGGACAGGGGACGACGAGCAGTACTTC. The encoded protein is CASREGTGDDEQYF.

The chain carries TRBV7-8 and TRBJ2-5, with 8 bases that match TRBD2. Germline assignment: CDR1 SGHVS and CDR2 FQNEAQ. Trimming cost V 4 bases and J 2 bases; bases outside gene matches: 6. The length of the CDR3 is 15 residues. In nucleotides, the CDR3 is TGTGCCAGCAGCTCCGGACTAGCTTTGCAAGAGACCCAGTACTTC. Its translation: CASSSGLALQETQYF.

The chain carries TRBV18 and TRBJ1-1; 7 bases are a match to TRBD1. The V gene end was trimmed by 3 bases and the J gene end by 2 bases; junction bases not matched to a gene: 6. Germline assignment: CDR1 KGHSH and CDR2 LQKENI. The CDR3 totals 15 residues. The chain's CDR3 is CASSPRTGSNTEAFF. Here the CDR3 DNA reads TGTGCCAGCTCACCGAGGACAGGAAGTAACACTGAAGCTTTCTTT.

This clone was recorded a few times. V and J are TRBV2 and TRBJ1-1; TRBD1 matches 8 bases. The CDR3 spans 13 residues. Losses at the gene ends were 2 bases for V and 6 bases for J; bases not matched to a gene: 2. CDR1 and CDR2 (germline): SNHLY, FYNNEI. CDR3 loop: CASSENRGAEAFF. The CDR3 DNA sequence: TGTGCCAGCAGTGAAAACAGGGGGGCTGAAGCTTTCTTT.

The V call is TRBV5-6, the J call TRBJ2-3; a weak D match, TRBD2 (5 bases). The V end lost 5 bases, the J end lost 0 bases, and 13 bases lay between the germline ends. Germline lookup yields CDR1 SGHDT and CDR2 YYEEEE. The CDR3 length is 15 residues. In nucleotides, the CDR3 is TGTGCCAGCAGTTTAGGACTCGGTAGCACAGATACGCAGTATTTT. Its translation is CASSLGLGSTDTQYF.

This chain links TRBV4-1 with TRBJ2-3; unclear D gene. V dropped 1 base and J dropped 0 bases, with 17 bases sitting between them. The CDR3 has 18 amino acids. Germline CDR1 is MGHRA and CDR2 is YSYEKL. This CDR3 reads CASSQVPTVFYSTDTQYF. The CDR3 region has the DNA TGCGCCAGCAGCCAAGTCCCCACAGTGTTCTACAGCACAGATACGCAGTATTTT.

The CDR3 DNA reads as TGTGCTAGTGGTTTGGCTAGCGGGGGGGCCAATGAGCAGTTCTTC. Its protein is CASGLASGGANEQFF. The V and J genes are TRBV12-5 and TRBJ2-1, with TRBD2 matching over 12 bases. V shed 1 base, J shed 6 bases, and the junction held 1 base outside the gene matches. From germline, CDR1 is LGHNT and CDR2 FRNRAP. The CDR3 is 15 residues long.

The rearrangement links TRBV20-1 to TRBJ1-1, with D possibly matching TRBD1 (6 bases). CDR3 size: 11 residues. The germline V gene has CDR1 DFQATT and CDR2 SNEGSKA (reference sequence). V was cut by 5 bases and J by 10 bases, with 14 bases left in between. CDR3 coding DNA: TGCAGTGCTCCACTACAGGGAGCAGCTTTCTTT. As protein: CSAPLQGAAFF.

This clone appeared a few times. The rearrangement joins TRBV13 to TRBJ1-1, with no clear D. This CDR3 region has 14 residues. The ends were cut back, 6 bases at V and 2 bases at J, with 13 bases in the middle. Germline V CDR1 and CDR2: PRHDT, FYEKMQ (reference sequence). The CDR3 reads CASSLSSGNTEAFF. The CDR3 DNA reads as TGTGCCAGCAGTCTTAGCTCCGGTAACACTGAAGCTTTCTTT.

The chain uses TRBV11-3 and TRBJ2-1; no reliable D call. Trimming removed 5 bases from V and 0 bases from J, with 11 bases in between. Germline CDR1 and CDR2: SGHNT and YENEEA. The CDR3 is 15 amino acids. The CDR3 reads CASSPQPSSYNEQFF. As DNA, the CDR3 is TGTGCCAGCAGCCCTCAACCGAGCTCCTACAATGAGCAGTTCTTC.

The V gene is TRBV11-1, the J gene TRBJ2-7; perhaps TRBD2 as D (5 bases). Germline CDR1 and CDR2: SGHAT and FQDESV (reference sequence). V lost 1 base and J 2 bases, leaving 6 bases between the germline ends. This CDR3 contains 13 residues. This CDR3 is CASSLVRAYEQYF. DNA of the CDR3: TGTGCCAGCAGCTTAGTGCGGGCCTACGAGCAGTACTTC.

This clone was seen a single time. The chain employs TRBV6-6 and TRBJ1-2; D is unclear. The V end lost 8 bases, the J end lost 6 bases, and 19 bases lay between the germline ends. Germline V gene lookup returns CDR1 MNHNY and CDR2 SVGAGI (reference sequence). The CDR3 has 14 residues. For the CDR3, the DNA is TGTGCCAGCGACGCTAGGTCCAACTCGAATGGCTACACCTTC. The encoded protein is CASDARSNSNGYTF.

The J gene is TRBJ1-4, the V gene TRBV2; 9 bases align to TRBD1. V shed 7 bases, J shed 7 bases, and the junction held 7 bases outside the gene matches. The CDR3 contains 14 residues. CDR1 SNHLY and CDR2 FYNNEI come from the germline V gene. The CDR3 is CASMVETGGEKLFF. CDR3 nucleotides: TGTGCCAGCATGGTTGAGACAGGGGGTGAAAAACTGTTTTTT.

The chain employs TRBV5-1 and TRBJ1-2; the D gene is possibly TRBD1 (6 bases). Germline V lookup: CDR1 SGHRS, CDR2 YFSETQ. The V end was cut by 1 base, the J end by 3 bases, with 22 bases between. The CDR3 spans 18 residues. The DNA of the CDR3 is TGCGCCAGCAGCTTGCCCCAGGGGCAGGACAGCTCATACTATGGCTACACCTTC. Amino acids: CASSLPQGQDSSYYGYTF. The full variable domain, with the rest looked up from reference TRBV5-1 and TRBJ1-2, is KAGVTQTPRYLIKTRGQQVTLSCSPISGHRSVSWYQQTPGQGLQFLFEYFSETQRNKGNFPGRFSGRQFSNSRSEMNVSTLELGDSALYLCASSLPQGQDSSYYGYTFGSGTRLTVV.

The V call is TRBV6-5, the J call TRBJ2-7; possibly TRBD2 for D (6 bases). This CDR3 contains 15 residues. Germline V lookup: CDR1 MNHEY, CDR2 SVGAGI. V lost 0 bases and J lost 3, with 12 bases in between. This CDR3 is CASSYSRGSHYEQYF. Written as DNA, the CDR3 is TGTGCCAGCAGTTACTCCCGGGGGTCCCACTACGAGCAGTACTTC.

This clone has just one count. The chain carries TRBV7-2 and TRBJ1-1; 8 bases align to TRBD1. The germline gives CDR1 SGHTA, CDR2 FQGNSA. V was clipped by 1 base and J by 0 bases; unmatched bases: 4. This CDR3 region has 16 residues. The CDR3 spells CASSLGGRGLNTEAFF. As DNA, the CDR3 is TGTGCCAGCAGCTTAGGGGGCAGGGGGCTGAACACTGAAGCTTTCTTT. The complete variable domain, with remaining parts taken from reference TRBV7-2 and TRBJ1-1, reads GAGVSQSPSNKVTEKGKDVELRCDPISGHTALYWYRQSLGQGLEFLIYFQGNSAPDKSGLPSDRFSAERTGGSVSTLTIQRTQQEDSAVYLCASSLGGRGLNTEAFFGQGTRLTVV.

The chain is built from TRBV6-5 and TRBJ1-2; 7 nucleotides agree with TRBD1. CDR1 is MNHEY and CDR2 is SVGAGI in the germline V gene. V was pared by 5 bases and J by 8 bases, with 14 bases of the junction left unmatched. This CDR3 has 15 amino acids. The DNA for the CDR3 is TGTGCCAGCAGTATCGGGACAGCCGGAAATAGGGGCTACACCTTC. The encoded protein is CASSIGTAGNRGYTF.

V gene TRBV19 combines with J gene TRBJ2-2, with D unclear. Trimming shortened V by 5 bases and J by 4 bases, and 5 bases separated the two germline ends. CDR3 length equals 12 residues. CDR1 and CDR2 (germline): LNHDA, SQIVND (reference sequence). DNA of the CDR3: TGTGCCAGTAGTCCCTTCACCGGGGAGCTGTTTTTT. This translates into CASSPFTGELFF.

In its sample, this clone was seen once. A junction boundary mismatches the germline segment, possibly from a read error. CDR3 coding DNA: TGTGCCAGCAGTAAGGGACTGCTGAACCCTGAAGCTTTCTTT. It yields the protein CASSKGLLNPEAFF. The J gene is TRBJ1-1, the V gene TRBV2, with a tentative D call TRBD1 (5 bases). This CDR3 is built from 14 residues. Germline CDR1 reads SNHLY; CDR2 reads FYNNEI.